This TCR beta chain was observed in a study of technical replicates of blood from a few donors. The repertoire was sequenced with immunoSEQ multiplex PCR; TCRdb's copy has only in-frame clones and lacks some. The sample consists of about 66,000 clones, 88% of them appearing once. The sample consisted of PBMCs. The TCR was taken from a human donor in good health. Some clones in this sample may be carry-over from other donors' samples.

The CDR3: CASSPGQSLGDEQFF. Written as DNA, the CDR3 is TGTGCCAGCAGCCCGGGACAGTCCCTTGGGGATGAGCAGTTCTTC. This chain links TRBV7-9 with TRBJ2-1, with 7 bases aligning to TRBD1. V trimming: 5 bases; J trimming: 8 bases; junction bases outside the gene matches: 12. The V gene's germline CDR1 is SEHNR and CDR2 FQNEAQ (reference sequence). The CDR3 extends over 15 amino acids.